This T cell receptor beta chain was obtained from a study of shared clonotypes between healthy human individuals. The study's findings and limits: Naive subsets tended to show greater estimated richness than memory subsets.

Clones were sequenced by immunoSEQ multiplex PCR, and TCRdb holds only the in-frame ones, with some missing. The table records more than 400,000 clones, 95% to 97% of them present only once. Concerning this clone itself: Its antigen is not identified.

The CDR3 is made up of 14 amino acids. Germline V CDR1 and CDR2: LNHDA, SQIVND (reference sequence). The V segment lost 8 bases and the J segment 5 bases; nucleotides outside the gene matches: 7. V is TRBV19 and J is TRBJ1-5; 9 bases align to TRBD1. The sample taken for sequencing was naive CD4+ T cells sorted from blood. Subset defined: CD45RA+ positively selected. This receptor was obtained from a woman in her 30s in good health. This CDR3 reads CASARQGGYQPQHF. In nucleotides, the CDR3 is TGTGCCAGTGCTCGACAGGGGGGATATCAGCCCCAGCATTTT.